The next 24 T cell receptor beta chains were all read from a single sample in a study of blood T cells in healthy people across ages. Using a J-beta primer mix together with a sample-barcoded 5' primer, a second PCR was run for roughly 7 to 11 cycles. TCRdb re-called the 5' RACE reads with MiXCR, one entry per CDR3 protein. The table includes 650,000 to 800,000 distinct CDR3 sequences, under 55% detected once. Sequencing used blood. The receptor source for this set is a man in his 60s in good health.

As to this clonotype: The junction departs from germline at one end; a sequencing error may be responsible. CDR3 region: CAVGTNAEAFF. The DNA of the CDR3 is TGTGCCGTCGGGACGAACGCTGAAGCTTTCTTT. The chain links TRBV6-1 to TRBJ1-1; possible D gene TRBD1, 5 bases. The CDR3 is made up of 11 amino acids. Germline values: CDR1 MNHNS, CDR2 SASEGT.

J is TRBJ1-1 and V is TRBV28, with 9 bases aligning to TRBD1. The CDR3 has 15 amino acids. Trimming at V came to 5 bases and at J to 6 bases, leaving 10 bases not matched to a gene. CDR1 is MDHEN and CDR2 is SYDVKM in the germline V gene. The CDR3 region has the DNA TGTGCCAGCAGTCCGTCGGGGACAGGGAATCCTGAAGCTTTCTTT. Translation gives CASSPSGTGNPEAFF.

J is TRBJ2-3 and V is TRBV7-2; possibly TRBD2 for D (6 bases). This CDR3 spans 15 amino acids. V dropped 2 bases and J dropped 2 bases, with 11 bases sitting between them. Germline V gives CDR1 SGHTA, CDR2 FQGNSA. The CDR3 spells CASSLWWGDTDTQYF. CDR3 coding DNA: TGTGCCAGCAGCTTATGGTGGGGGGACACAGATACGCAGTATTTT.

V usage is TRBV18 and J usage is TRBJ1-2; TRBD1 is a possible D gene (6 bases). Germline CDR1 and CDR2: KGHSH and LQKENI. The CDR3 covers 13 residues. Trimming removed 2 bases from V and 7 bases from J, with 11 bases in between. The chain's CDR3 is CASSPRGFRGYTF. The CDR3 coding sequence is TGTGCCAGCTCACCAAGGGGGTTTCGTGGCTACACCTTC.

The V gene is TRBV11-3, the J gene TRBJ2-3; perhaps TRBD1 as D (5 bases). V dropped 5 bases and J dropped 0 bases, with 15 bases sitting between them. The germline gives CDR1 SGHNT, CDR2 YENEEA. The CDR3 spans 16 residues. CDR3 residues: CASSTRQRTSTDTQYF. CDR3 coding DNA: TGTGCCAGCAGCACCCGACAGAGAACTAGCACAGATACGCAGTATTTT. Looking up the rest from reference TRBV11-3 and TRBJ2-3 gives the full variable domain: EAGVVQSPRYKIIEKKQPVAFWCNPISGHNTLYWYLQNLGQGPELLIRYENEEAVDDSQLPKDRFSAERLKGVDSTLKIQPAELGDSAVYLCASSTRQRTSTDTQYFGPGTRLTVL.

The chain uses TRBV20-1 and TRBJ2-7; TRBD2 aligns across 7 bases. The V segment lost 3 bases and the J segment 1 base; nucleotides outside the gene matches: 9. The CDR3 loop spans 15 amino acids. Germline-derived CDR1 and CDR2 are DFQATT and SNEGSKA (reference sequence). CDR3 DNA: TGCAGTGCTAGTGATTCTAGCGGCCTGTCCTACGAGCAGTACTTC. This codes for CSASDSSGLSYEQYF.

V gene TRBV29-1 combines with J gene TRBJ2-3; D is possibly TRBD1 or TRBD2 (5 bases each). The CDR3 is made up of 17 amino acids. V lost 1 base, J lost 0 bases, and 17 bases lay in between. The germline gives CDR1 SQVTM, CDR2 ANQGSEA. The DNA for the CDR3 is TGCAGCGTTGAAGTAAGCCTGGGACCGGAAAGCACAGATACGCAGTATTTT. It is translated as CSVEVSLGPESTDTQYF.

This clonotype has just a few counts. This chain connects TRBV7-2 to TRBJ2-5; 8 nucleotides align to TRBD2. CDR3 length equals 16 residues. Looked up from germline, CDR1 is SGHTA and CDR2 is FQGNSA. V was pared by 2 bases and J by 4 bases, with 9 bases of the junction left unmatched. This CDR3 is CASSLFSGGWRETQYF. The CDR3 DNA is TGTGCCAGCAGCTTATTCAGCGGGGGATGGAGAGAGACCCAGTACTTC.

This clonotype has just a few counts. The chain's CDR3 is CASSFSGTGEEQYF. For the CDR3, the DNA is TGCGCCAGCAGCTTCTCCGGGACAGGGGAAGAGCAGTACTTC. The rearrangement uses TRBV5-1 and TRBJ2-5; 10 bases are a match to TRBD1. Trimming cost V 2 bases and J 11 bases; bases outside gene matches: 9. Per the germline V gene, CDR1 is SGHRS and CDR2 is YFSETQ. The CDR3 runs 14 residues.

Here the CDR3 reads CASMADPSTDTQYF. Written as DNA, the CDR3 is TGCGCCAGCATGGCAGATCCTAGCACAGATACGCAGTATTTT. The chain couples TRBV5-1 to TRBJ2-3, with unresolved D. This CDR3 has 14 residues. Trimming stripped 6 bases from V and 0 bases from J, with 11 bases between. The germline CDR1 and CDR2 sequences are SGHRS and YFSETQ.

The chain is built from TRBV24-1 and TRBJ1-4; the D is unclear. The CDR3 consists of 13 residues. The V gene's germline CDR1 is KGHDR and CDR2 SFDVKD. Deletions cut 4 bases from V and 4 bases from J, with 6 bases between. The CDR3 sequence is CATSDEHNEKLFF. The CDR3, as DNA: TGTGCCACCAGTGACGAACATAATGAAAAACTGTTTTTT.

This clonotype occurred many times. The gene calls are TRBV6-5 and TRBJ2-7; a weak D match, TRBD1 (6 bases). V lost 6 bases and J 6 bases, leaving 15 bases between the germline ends. The CDR3 consists of 13 residues. The germline V gene has CDR1 MNHEY and CDR2 SVGAGI. CDR3 nucleotide sequence: TGTGCCAGCAGCCGGATCACAGGGAGCGAGCAGTACTTC. It translates to CASSRITGSEQYF.

This clonotype has more than one count but fewer than ten. V usage is TRBV4-3 and J usage is TRBJ2-7; D gene unclear. The germline V and J ends were trimmed by 0 bases and 7 bases, with 16 bases remaining between them. Germline V gives CDR1 LGHNA, CDR2 YSLEER. CDR3 length: 15 amino acids. Written as DNA, the CDR3 is TGCGCCAGCAGCCAAGATCGTGGCCCTTGGAAGGAGCAGTACTTC. Its translation is CASSQDRGPWKEQYF.

This clonotype was found a few times. CDR3 sequence reads: CASSRRAQETQYF. CDR3 nucleotide sequence: TGTGCCAGCAGTAGGCGGGCCCAAGAGACCCAGTACTTC. The rearrangement joins TRBV12-3 or TRBV12-4 to TRBJ2-5; the D gene is possibly TRBD2 (5 bases). Trimming cost V 5 bases and J 1 base, with 8 bases left between them. The CDR3 runs to 13 residues.

The CDR3 DNA is TGCAGTGCTGGCTCAGGACTGCTCGGGGAGCTGTTTTTT. It codes for CSAGSGLLGELFF. The chain recombines TRBV20-1 with TRBJ2-2, with D perhaps TRBD2 (5 bases). Germline assignment: CDR1 DFQATT and CDR2 SNEGSKA (reference sequence). V was cut by 5 bases and J by 7 bases, with 14 bases left in between. There are 13 residues in the CDR3.

The V call is TRBV9, the J call TRBJ2-3; TRBD2 agrees at 9 bases. There are 16 residues in the CDR3. The trim removed 6 bases at V and 5 bases at J, leaving 13 bases unmatched. Germline V gene lookup returns CDR1 SGDLS and CDR2 YYNGEE. The chain's CDR3 is CASNRPSGGWRDTQYF. The CDR3 DNA sequence: TGTGCCAGCAACAGGCCCAGCGGGGGGTGGAGAGATACGCAGTATTTT. Based on the CDR3 plus reference TRBV9 and TRBJ2-3, the full variable domain is DSGVTQTPKHLITATGQRVTLRCSPRSGDLSVYWYQQSLDQGLQFLIQYYNGEERAKGNILERFSAQQFPDLHSELNLSSLELGDSALYFCASNRPSGGWRDTQYFGPGTRLTVL.

This clonotype occurred many times. The chain carries TRBV5-1 and TRBJ2-5, with TRBD1 matching over 8 bases. V was pared by 4 bases and J by 1 base, with 3 bases of the junction left unmatched. This CDR3 region has 14 residues. Germline V CDR1 and CDR2: SGHRS, YFSETQ. CDR3 sequence: CASSTGQAQETQYF. The CDR3 nucleotides are TGCGCCAGCAGCACGGGACAGGCCCAAGAGACCCAGTACTTC.

This chain joins TRBV12-3 or TRBV12-4 and TRBJ2-4; TRBD1 agrees at 8 bases. Near its end, the DNA agrees better with TRBJ2-7, so the J call may be wrong. The CDR3 extends over 13 amino acids. The chain's CDR3 is CASRRDRPNEQYF. Written as DNA, the CDR3 is TGTGCCAGCAGGCGGGACAGGCCAAACGAGCAGTACTTC.

This clonotype was seen just once. A much larger clone lies one base from this, so it may be a read error. The genes are TRBV6-2 or TRBV6-3 and TRBJ2-5; tentatively, D is TRBD1 (6 bases). The germline V gene encodes CDR1 MNHEY and CDR2 SVGEGT. The CDR3 runs 13 residues. CDR3 protein: CAGRAWTVSTQYF. CDR3 DNA: TGTGCCGGCAGAGCCTGGACAGTTTCGACCCAGTACTTC.

This clonotype was detected many times. The V call is TRBV10-3, the J call TRBJ1-1, with TRBD1 as a possible D gene (6 bases). Trimming took off 6 bases at V and 4 bases at J, with 15 bases between the two ends. The CDR3 is 14 residues long. Germline V gene data show CDR1 as ENHRY and CDR2 as SYGVKD. This CDR3 reads CAISAGMGATEAFF. The CDR3 DNA sequence: TGTGCCATCAGCGCAGGGATGGGGGCCACTGAAGCTTTCTTT.

The rearrangement uses TRBV2 and TRBJ2-1; 14 positions agree with TRBD2. V shed 4 bases and J 4 bases; nucleotides not matched to a gene: 6. Germline loops: CDR1 SNHLY, CDR2 FYNNEI. The CDR3 consists of 17 residues. The CDR3, as DNA: TGTGCCAGCAGTGCCGGGACTAGCGGGGGTGTATACAATGAGCAGTTCTTC. This gives the protein CASSAGTSGGVYNEQFF.

This sequence joins TRBV28 and TRBJ2-7; the match to TRBD1 covers 11 bases. V lost 6 bases and J lost 4; bases outside the gene matches: 8. The CDR3 runs to 15 residues. Germline V lookup: CDR1 MDHEN, CDR2 SYDVKM. CDR3: CASSPGGTGGYEQYF. The CDR3 DNA reads TGTGCCAGCAGCCCGGGAGGGACAGGGGGATACGAGCAGTACTTC. The variable domain in full, with the rest retrieved from reference TRBV28 and TRBJ2-7, is DVKVTQSSRYLVKRTGEKVFLECVQDMDHENMFWYRQDPGLGLRLIYFSYDVKMKEKGDIPEGYSVSREKKERFSLILESASTNQTSMYLCASSPGGTGGYEQYFGPGTRLTVT.

This clonotype has only a few counts. V usage is TRBV10-3 and J usage is TRBJ2-3, with 9 bases matching TRBD1. Germline-derived CDR1 and CDR2 are ENHRY and SYGVKD. This CDR3 is 16 amino acids long. V shed 2 bases and J 4 bases; nucleotides not matched to a gene: 7. CDR3 bases: TGTGCCATCAGTGAGCGTCCGGGACAGGGTGCAGATACGCAGTATTTT. Its protein product is CAISERPGQGADTQYF.

This clonotype showed up just a few times. This chain joins TRBV4-1 and TRBJ1-1; D is perhaps TRBD1 (5 bases). Trimming cost V 0 bases and J 1 base, with 9 bases left between them. The CDR3 covers 15 residues. Germline V gene data show CDR1 as MGHRA and CDR2 as YSYEKL. In DNA, the CDR3 is TGCGCCAGCAGCCAAGATCGACAGAGGAACACTGAAGCTTTCTTT. This sequence encodes CASSQDRQRNTEAFF.